The 31 T cell receptor beta chains in this list originate from one sample, sequenced in a study of blood T cells in healthy people across ages. The use of a sample-barcoded 5' primer and a J-beta primer mix characterized a second PCR of roughly 7 to 11 cycles. MiXCR, run by TCRdb on the 5' RACE reads, gives a single entry per CDR3 protein. Found here are 1,500,000 or so distinct CDR3 sequences, roughly two fifths of them singletons; the top ten hold 4%. The sequencing sample was made of blood. These TCRs come from a woman aged 18 to 35 in good health.

A single count supports this clonotype. This chain uses TRBV29-1 with TRBJ2-7; D is uncertain. The DNA end lines up better with TRBJ2-5; the J call may be wrong. Germline loops: CDR1 SQVTM, CDR2 ANQGSEA. The CDR3 has 12 residues. In DNA, the CDR3 is TGCAGCGTTGGGGTCGGCCGGGAGACCCAGTACTTC. This translates into CSVGVGRETQYF.

This clonotype was seen more than once but under ten times. The rearrangement links TRBV2 to TRBJ2-7; D is undetermined. Trimming removed 1 base from V and 4 bases from J, with 8 bases in between. The germline CDR1 and CDR2 sequences are SNHLY and FYNNEI. CDR3 length equals 13 residues. For the CDR3, the DNA is TGTGCCAGCAGTGAAGAGATCTTATACGAGCAGTACTTC. Its protein product is CASSEEILYEQYF.

The rearrangement joins TRBV7-2 to TRBJ1-1; possible D gene TRBD1, 5 bases. Germline assignment: CDR1 SGHTA and CDR2 FQGNSA. Trimming cost V 7 bases and J 6 bases, with 12 bases left between them. The CDR3 is 12 residues long. This chain's CDR3 is CASTPGGSEAFF. CDR3 sequence (DNA): TGTGCCAGCACTCCGGGGGGGTCTGAAGCTTTCTTT.

This clonotype was detected only a few times. The chain recombines TRBV29-1 with TRBJ2-7; 12 nucleotides agree with TRBD1. CDR3 size: 13 residues. Germline CDR1 and CDR2: SQVTM and ANQGSEA. The V gene end was trimmed by 5 bases and the J gene end by 6 bases; junction bases not matched to a gene: 5. CDR3 protein: CSVPGQGAGEQYF. In DNA form, the CDR3 reads TGCAGCGTTCCGGGACAGGGGGCTGGCGAGCAGTACTTC.

The table lists this clonotype with a few counts. The chain recombines TRBV29-1 with TRBJ1-1, with TRBD1 as a possible D gene (5 bases). V shed 7 bases and J shed 10 bases, with 19 bases lying between them. CDR3 length: 12 amino acids. CDR1 is SQVTM and CDR2 is ANQGSEA in the germline V gene. The CDR3 is CSAGTSWGGAFF. The CDR3 nucleotides read TGCAGCGCTGGGACGTCTTGGGGGGGAGCTTTCTTT. The full variable domain, with the rest looked up from reference TRBV29-1 and TRBJ1-1, is SAVISQKPSRDICQRGTSLTIQCQVDSQVTMMFWYRQQPGQSLTLIATANQGSEATYESGFVIDKFPISRPNLTFSTLTVSNMSPEDSSIYLCSAGTSWGGAFFGQGTRLTVV.

This sequence joins TRBV12-3 or TRBV12-4 and TRBJ2-5, with TRBD1 matching 7 bases. J was trimmed by 1 base and V by 6 bases; bases with no gene match: 5. There are 14 residues in the CDR3. CDR3 amino acids: CASRPGQAQETQYF. The CDR3 DNA follows: TGTGCCAGCAGGCCCGGACAGGCCCAAGAGACCCAGTACTTC.

The chain recombines TRBV6-2 or TRBV6-3 with TRBJ2-2; 10 bases fit TRBD2. V lost 0 bases and J lost 3; bases outside the gene matches: 10. The CDR3 runs 19 residues. Germline loops: CDR1 MNHEY, CDR2 SVGEGT. This chain's CDR3 is CASSYSILAGGVDTGELFF. The DNA of the CDR3 is TGTGCCAGCAGTTACTCGATTTTAGCGGGAGGTGTGGACACCGGGGAGCTGTTTTTT.

This sequence joins TRBV2 and TRBJ2-5; TRBD1 aligns across 7 bases. The CDR3 has 14 amino acids. V lost 6 bases and J lost 7; bases outside the gene matches: 11. Germline loops: CDR1 SNHLY, CDR2 FYNNEI. The CDR3 bases are TGTGCCAGCAGCGAGGGACAGCTATACGGGACCCAGTACTTC. Translation: CASSEGQLYGTQYF.

Only a few counts were recorded for this clonotype. CDR3 in amino acids: CASSQEGTSFEQFF. The CDR3 DNA is TGCGCCAGCAGCCAAGAAGGGACTAGTTTCGAGCAGTTCTTC. The chain couples TRBV4-3 to TRBJ2-1, with 8 bases identical to TRBD2. Germline V gene sequence: CDR1 LGHNA, CDR2 YSLEER. CDR3 length: 14 amino acids. V shed 0 bases and J 10 bases; nucleotides not matched to a gene: 5.

To note about this clonotype: A much larger clone sits a single nucleotide away, making a read error possible. The chain combines TRBV7-9 with TRBJ2-7; D remains ambiguous. V lost 8 bases to trimming and J lost 7 bases, with 18 bases between them. The CDR3 extends over 13 amino acids. Per the germline V gene, CDR1 is SEHNR and CDR2 is FQNEAQ (reference sequence). CDR3 sequence: CASYPSGYNEQYF. The DNA of the CDR3 is TGTGCCAGCTACCCTAGTGGTTACAATGAGCAGTACTTC.

This clonotype occurred a few times. The CDR3 coding sequence is TGTGCCACCAGTGACTTTACAGGGACAGATACGCAGTATTTT. It translates to CATSDFTGTDTQYF. The rearrangement links TRBV24-1 to TRBJ2-3; the D gene is possibly TRBD1 (6 bases). In germline, CDR1 is KGHDR, CDR2 SFDVKD. The CDR3 is 14 amino acids. Trimming removed 4 bases from V and 3 bases from J, with 10 bases in between.

This clonotype was seen only a few times. The chain combines TRBV20-1 with TRBJ1-4, with a tentative D call TRBD1 (5 bases). Germline V gives CDR1 DFQATT, CDR2 SNEGSKA (reference sequence). This CDR3 has 15 amino acids. The V end lost 0 bases, the J end lost 2 bases, and 10 bases lay between the germline ends. CDR3 amino acids: CSAREREGTNEKLFF. For the CDR3, the DNA is TGCAGTGCTAGAGAGAGAGAGGGGACTAATGAAAAACTGTTTTTT.

This clonotype has just a few counts. The V and J genes are TRBV12-3 or TRBV12-4 and TRBJ1-5; D not resolved. This CDR3 contains 13 residues. V was trimmed by 10 bases and J by 3 bases, leaving 13 bases between them. CDR3: CATGPRPNQPQHF. The CDR3 nucleotides are TGTGCCACCGGGCCCAGACCCAATCAGCCCCAGCATTTT.

V gene TRBV7-2 combines with J gene TRBJ2-3; unclear D gene. The ends were cut back, 5 bases at V and 3 bases at J, with 9 bases in the middle. The CDR3 is 13 residues long. The germline V gene has CDR1 SGHTA and CDR2 FQGNSA. CDR3 sequence: CASSPSATDTQYF. The CDR3 coding sequence is TGTGCCAGCAGCCCTTCCGCGACAGATACGCAGTATTTT. The variable domain in full, with the rest retrieved from reference TRBV7-2 and TRBJ2-3, is GAGVSQSPSNKVTEKGKDVELRCDPISGHTALYWYRQSLGQGLEFLIYFQGNSAPDKSGLPSDRFSAERTGGSVSTLTIQRTQQEDSAVYLCASSPSATDTQYFGPGTRLTVL.

This sequence joins TRBV28 and TRBJ2-6; D is perhaps TRBD1 (5 bases). Trimming cost V 6 bases and J 0 bases, with 15 bases left between them. The germline gives CDR1 MDHEN, CDR2 SYDVKM. The CDR3 runs 17 residues. The CDR3 region is CASRNRQRTSGANVLTF. The DNA for the CDR3 is TGTGCCAGCAGGAACAGACAGAGGACCTCTGGGGCCAACGTCCTGACTTTC.

The chain has TRBV6-6 and TRBJ1-1, with a weak D call TRBD1 (6 bases). Per the germline V gene, CDR1 is MNHNY and CDR2 is SVGAGI (reference sequence). Trimming stripped 6 bases from V and 1 base from J, with 15 bases between. CDR3 length: 15 residues. In DNA, the CDR3 is TGTGCCAGCAGGGCTGGGGGCCGTGGGAACACTGAAGCTTTCTTT. This translates into CASRAGGRGNTEAFF.

About this clonotype: A junction boundary mismatches the germline segment, possibly from a read error. The chain carries TRBV4-3 and TRBJ1-2; weak D call: TRBD1 (5 bases). The germline V gene has CDR1 LGHNA and CDR2 YSLEER. This CDR3 contains 13 residues. This CDR3 reads CASSQGQGYGHTF. In DNA, the CDR3 is TGCGCCAGCAGCCAAGGGCAGGGCTATGGCCACACCTTC.

This clonotype was picked up a small number of times. This chain uses TRBV6-2 or TRBV6-3 with TRBJ2-5; D is unresolved. Germline V CDR1 and CDR2: MNHEY, SVGEGT. The ends were cut back, 4 bases at V and 3 bases at J, with 9 bases in the middle. This CDR3 spans 13 amino acids. The CDR3 reads CASSCAVEETQYF. In DNA, the CDR3 is TGTGCCAGCAGTTGCGCAGTCGAAGAGACCCAGTACTTC.

This clonotype has only one observation. The chain links TRBV29-1 to TRBJ2-3; D not certain. The CDR3 covers 11 residues. Germline assignment: CDR1 SQVTM and CDR2 ANQGSEA. Trimming cost V 0 bases and J 7 bases, with 5 bases left between them. This CDR3 is CSVEDGHTQYF. The CDR3 DNA reads as TGCAGCGTTGAAGACGGTCATACGCAGTATTTT.

This clonotype was seen repeatedly, ten times or more. V usage is TRBV2 and J usage is TRBJ2-3; TRBD2 agrees at 10 bases. This CDR3 contains 15 residues. In germline, CDR1 is SNHLY, CDR2 FYNNEI. Trimming cost V 4 bases and J 6 bases; bases outside gene matches: 7. The CDR3: CASSVERGGWDTQYF. The CDR3 coding sequence is TGTGCCAGCAGTGTGGAGCGGGGGGGATGGGATACGCAGTATTTT.

This clonotype was detected a few times. The chain combines TRBV4-1 with TRBJ2-1, with D hard to call. The V and J ends lost 1 base and 0 bases respectively, with 19 bases between them. Per germline, CDR1 MGHRA and CDR2 YSYEKL. The CDR3 extends over 19 amino acids. CDR3 protein: CASSQVPTEGRSSYNEQFF. CDR3 DNA sequence: TGCGCCAGCAGCCAAGTTCCTACAGAAGGCCGGAGCTCCTACAATGAGCAGTTCTTC.

This chain links TRBV2 with TRBJ1-5; D not resolved. Per the germline V gene, CDR1 is SNHLY and CDR2 is FYNNEI. This CDR3 spans 14 amino acids. Trimming stripped 2 bases from V and 10 bases from J, with 15 bases between. CDR3 loop: CASSERVQFTPQHF. In DNA form, the CDR3 reads TGTGCCAGCAGTGAACGGGTCCAGTTTACACCCCAGCATTTT. Using reference TRBV2 and TRBJ1-5 for the parts outside the CDR3, the full variable domain is EPEVTQTPSHQVTQMGQEVILRCVPISNHLYFYWYRQILGQKVEFLVSFYNNEISEKSEIFDDQFSVERPDGSNFTLKIRSTKLEDSAMYFCASSERVQFTPQHFGDGTRLSIL.

This clonotype was observed a handful of times. CDR3 region: CASSRGSSGQETQYF. CDR3 coding DNA: TGCGCCAGCAGCAGAGGCTCTAGCGGACAAGAGACCCAGTACTTC. The rearrangement links TRBV5-1 to TRBJ2-5; the match to TRBD2 covers 7 bases. The CDR3 loop spans 15 amino acids. Germline V lookup: CDR1 SGHRS, CDR2 YFSETQ. J gave up 2 bases and V 4 bases, and 8 bases lay outside the gene matches.

The table lists this clonotype with many counts. The chain's CDR3 is CSAGDRGLNYGYTF. The CDR3, as DNA: TGCAGCGCCGGGGACAGGGGGCTTAACTATGGCTACACCTTC. The rearrangement uses TRBV29-1 and TRBJ1-2, with 12 bases aligning to TRBD1. V gave up 7 bases and J gave up 1 base; unmatched junction bases: 4. Germline assignment: CDR1 SQVTM and CDR2 ANQGSEA. The CDR3 totals 14 residues.

V usage is TRBV12-3 or TRBV12-4 and J usage is TRBJ2-1; the D is unclear. The J call is in doubt because the DNA end fits TRBJ2-7 better. The CDR3 has 14 residues. CDR3 sequence (DNA): TGTGCCAGCAGAAATAGGGAACCCTACAATGAGCAGTACTTC. As protein: CASRNREPYNEQYF.

This rearrangement joins TRBV6-6 to TRBJ1-2; the D gene is possibly TRBD1 (6 bases). The CDR3 runs 15 residues. Germline loops: CDR1 MNHNY, CDR2 SVGAGI (reference sequence). V lost 4 bases to trimming and J lost 3 bases, with 15 bases between them. The CDR3 bases are TGTGCCAGCAGTTGGAGTAAACAGGGCGACTATGGCTACACCTTC. Translating it yields CASSWSKQGDYGYTF.

This chain connects TRBV20-1 to TRBJ2-1; 12 nucleotides line up with TRBD2. The J segment lost 0 bases and the V segment lost 7 bases, leaving 7 bases of the junction unmatched. The length of the CDR3 is 16 residues. Germline V lookup: CDR1 DFQATT, CDR2 SNEGSKA (reference sequence). The CDR3, as DNA: TGCAGTGTCAAACTAGCGGGAGGTCGCTCCTACAATGAGCAGTTCTTC. This codes for CSVKLAGGRSYNEQFF.

The V and J genes are TRBV20-1 and TRBJ1-2; 7 bases fit TRBD1. V shed 0 bases and J 7 bases; nucleotides not matched to a gene: 8. The germline gives CDR1 DFQATT, CDR2 SNEGSKA (reference sequence). The CDR3 covers 14 residues. Written as DNA, the CDR3 is TGCAGTGCTAGAGATTGGTCGGGACAGTTTGGCTACACCTTC. As protein: CSARDWSGQFGYTF.

V gene TRBV7-9 combines with J gene TRBJ1-2, with D perhaps matching TRBD1 (5 bases). The CDR3 consists of 12 residues. Per the germline V gene, CDR1 is SEHNR and CDR2 is FQNEAQ (reference sequence). Trimming pared 4 bases from V and 8 bases from J, leaving 11 bases between. CDR3 coding DNA: TGTGCCAGCAGCTCCAGGGATGGGGGCTACACCTTC. This translates into CASSSRDGGYTF. The variable domain in full, with the rest retrieved from reference TRBV7-9 and TRBJ1-2, is DTGVSQNPRHKITKRGQNVTFRCDPISEHNRLYWYRQTLGQGPEFLTYFQNEAQLEKSRLLSDRFSAERPKGSFSTLEIQRTEQGDSAMYLCASSSRDGGYTFGSGTRLTVV.

This clonotype occurred a few times. The V and J genes are TRBV6-2 or TRBV6-3 and TRBJ2-1; 12 bases map to TRBD2. The length of the CDR3 is 14 residues. Germline V gene lookup returns CDR1 MNHEY and CDR2 SVGEGT. V lost 6 bases, J lost 8 bases, and 5 bases stayed unmatched. The chain's CDR3 is CASRRLAGAYEQFF. CDR3 DNA: TGTGCCAGCAGGCGACTAGCGGGGGCTTATGAGCAGTTCTTC.

V gene TRBV29-1 combines with J gene TRBJ2-7; D is possibly TRBD2 (6 bases). The J call may not be correct, given that the DNA end is closer to TRBJ2-5. The CDR3 consists of 13 residues. Germline CDR1 reads SQVTM; CDR2 reads ANQGSEA. The CDR3 sequence is CSVDGPGVETQYF. The CDR3 DNA sequence: TGCAGCGTTGATGGGCCGGGGGTCGAGACCCAGTACTTC.